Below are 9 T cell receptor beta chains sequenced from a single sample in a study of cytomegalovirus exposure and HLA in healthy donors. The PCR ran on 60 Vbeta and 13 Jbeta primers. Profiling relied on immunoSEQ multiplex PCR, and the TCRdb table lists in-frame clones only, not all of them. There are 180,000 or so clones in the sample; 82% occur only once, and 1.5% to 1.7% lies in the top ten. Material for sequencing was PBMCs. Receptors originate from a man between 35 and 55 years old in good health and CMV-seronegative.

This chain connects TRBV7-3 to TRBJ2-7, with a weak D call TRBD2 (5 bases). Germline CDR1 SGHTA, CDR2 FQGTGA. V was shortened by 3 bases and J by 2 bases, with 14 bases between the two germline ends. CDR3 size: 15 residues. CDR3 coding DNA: TGTGCCAGCAGCTTCACCAGCGGACCCACCTACGAGCAGTACTTC. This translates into CASSFTSGPTYEQYF.

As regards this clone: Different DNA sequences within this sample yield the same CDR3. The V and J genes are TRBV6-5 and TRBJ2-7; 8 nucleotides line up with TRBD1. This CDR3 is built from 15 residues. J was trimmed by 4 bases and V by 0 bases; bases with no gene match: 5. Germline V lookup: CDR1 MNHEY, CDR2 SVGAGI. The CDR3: CASSYSAGGRYEQYF. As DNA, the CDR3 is TGTGCCAGCAGTTACTCGGCAGGGGGCCGGTACGAGCAGTACTTC.

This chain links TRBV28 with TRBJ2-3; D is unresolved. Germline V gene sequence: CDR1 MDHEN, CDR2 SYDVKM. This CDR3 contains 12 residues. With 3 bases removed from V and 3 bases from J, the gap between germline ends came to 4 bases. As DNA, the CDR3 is TGTGCCAGCAGTTTGGCAACAGATACGCAGTATTTT. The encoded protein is CASSLATDTQYF.

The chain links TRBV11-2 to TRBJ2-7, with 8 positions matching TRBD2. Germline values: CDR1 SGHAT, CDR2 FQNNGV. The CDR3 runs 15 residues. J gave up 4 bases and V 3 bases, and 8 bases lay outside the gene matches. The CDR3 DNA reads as TGTGCCAGCAGCTTCTTTAGCGGGGTAGAGTACGAGCAGTACTTC. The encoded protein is CASSFFSGVEYEQYF. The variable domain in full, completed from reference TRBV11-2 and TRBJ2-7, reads EAGVAQSPRYKIIEKRQSVAFWCNPISGHATLYWYQQILGQGPKLLIQFQNNGVVDDSQLPKDRFSAERLKGVDSTLKIQPAKLEDSAVYLCASSFFSGVEYEQYFGPGTRLTVT.

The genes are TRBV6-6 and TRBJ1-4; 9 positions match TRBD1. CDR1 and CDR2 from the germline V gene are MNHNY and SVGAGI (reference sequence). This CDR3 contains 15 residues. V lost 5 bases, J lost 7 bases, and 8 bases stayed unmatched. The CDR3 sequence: CASSKRDREGEKLFF. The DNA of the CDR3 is TGTGCCAGCAGTAAACGGGACAGGGAGGGTGAAAAACTGTTTTTT.

The CDR3 DNA follows: TGCAGCGTTGTTGGGGACAGGGGGGGTAATGGCTACACCTTC. Translated, it gives CSVVGDRGGNGYTF. The chain employs TRBV29-1 and TRBJ1-2; 11 positions agree with TRBD1. Germline CDR1 and CDR2: SQVTM and ANQGSEA. Trimming cost V 4 bases and J 6 bases; bases outside gene matches: 7. The CDR3 totals 14 residues.

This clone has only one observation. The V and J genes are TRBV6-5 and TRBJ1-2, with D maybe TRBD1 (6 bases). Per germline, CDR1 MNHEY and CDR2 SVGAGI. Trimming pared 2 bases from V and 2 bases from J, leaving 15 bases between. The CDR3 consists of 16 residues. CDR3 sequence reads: CASSYGGGTRNYGYTF. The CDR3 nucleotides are TGTGCCAGCAGTTACGGGGGGGGCACAAGGAACTATGGCTACACCTTC.

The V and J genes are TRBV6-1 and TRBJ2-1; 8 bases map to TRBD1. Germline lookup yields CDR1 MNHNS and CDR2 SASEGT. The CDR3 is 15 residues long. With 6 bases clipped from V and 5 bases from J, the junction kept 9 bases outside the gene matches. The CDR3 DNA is TGTGCCAGCAGGCCCACCACAGGGGGTAACAATGAGCAGTTCTTC. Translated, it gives CASRPTTGGNNEQFF.

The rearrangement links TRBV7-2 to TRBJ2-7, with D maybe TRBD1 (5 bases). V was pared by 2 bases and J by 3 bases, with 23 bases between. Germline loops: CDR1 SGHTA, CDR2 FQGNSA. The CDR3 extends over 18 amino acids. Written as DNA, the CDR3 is TGTGCCAGCAGCTTAAGGGCCCCTGGGGCTCGGGTTGGCTACGAGCAGTACTTC. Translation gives CASSLRAPGARVGYEQYF.